This T cell receptor (beta chain) was sequenced for a study of T cells in Graves' hyperthyroidism and ophthalmopathy. Across the study: Any treatment followed the collection of peripheral blood at initial diagnosis.

Newly diagnosed hyperthyroidism patients aged 18 to 65 years had disease lasting under 2 months. Template material for amplifying TCR beta CDR3 regions consisted of RNA transcripts. First-round RT-PCR targeting the TCR CDR3 was performed with the HTBI primer set. TCRdb re-derived calls from the multiplex PCR reads in MiXCR, one entry per CDR3 protein. The data contain over 550,000 distinct CDR3 sequences, 16% of them seen just once; the ten biggest clones take up 18%. This CDR3 is 17 amino acids long. J gave up 6 bases and V 4 bases, and 12 bases lay outside the gene matches. Germline CDR1 and CDR2: MNHEY and SMNVEV (reference sequence). Points from the study as a whole: Ophthalmopathy was separated from stable hyperthyroidism by a 13 V-J model.

This clonotype came up a few times. The antigen remains undetermined. The sequence was collected from a woman aged 18-29 years with Graves' hyperthyroidism. Sequencing was carried out using blood. This chain joins TRBV27 and TRBJ2-1; 10 nucleotides line up with TRBD2. The CDR3 nucleotides read TGTGCCAGCAGTTGGAGCGGGGGGGCCGGGGTGGGCAATGAGCAGTTCTTC. This gives the protein CASSWSGGAGVGNEQFF.